This TCR beta chain was identified during a study of immune cell composition in non-small cell lung cancer. Study details: Histologic subtype was mainly adenocarcinoma or squamous cell carcinoma. Findings and caveats of the study: It was not proven that tumour-reactive clones equal dominant tumour-associated clones. Tumour-associated clones >0.5% occurred in roughly 30% of adenocarcinomas, approximately 74% of squamous. Squamous lung tumours showed higher top 10 clone scores and clonality than adenocarcinomas.

The table came from immunoSEQ multiplex PCR; TCRdb's copy has only in-frame clones and leaves some out. Of some 5,000 clones in the sample, approximately 83% were seen once. In regard to this clone: Antigen unknown.

This CDR3 contains 14 residues. The V gene's germline CDR1 is MDHEN and CDR2 SYDVKM. Trimming at V came to 7 bases and at J to 0 bases, leaving 2 bases not matched to a gene. This TCR was recovered from a human donor with non-small cell lung cancer. The rearrangement links TRBV28 to TRBJ2-3, with TRBD2 identical over 9 bases. Source material: lung tumor tissue. This CDR3 reads CASIAGGSTDTQYF. In nucleotides, the CDR3 is TGTGCCAGCATTGCGGGAGGGAGCACAGATACGCAGTATTTT. The variable domain in full, completed from reference TRBV28 and TRBJ2-3, reads DVKVTQSSRYLVKRTGEKVFLECVQDMDHENMFWYRQDPGLGLRLIYFSYDVKMKEKGDIPEGYSVSREKKERFSLILESASTNQTSMYLCASIAGGSTDTQYFGPGTRLTVL.